The 10 T cell receptor beta chains below all came from one sample that was sequenced in a study of T cell responses to AZD1222 COVID-19 vaccine. Profiling relied on immunoSEQ multiplex PCR, and the TCRdb table lists in-frame clones only, not all of them. The profile covers 200,000 or so clones, with roughly 92% appearing a single time and 8.5% to 12% taken by the ten largest. Material: peripheral blood, obtained on day 0 of AZD1222 vaccination. The receptors stem from an adult in good health.

The chain uses TRBV5-8 and TRBJ2-5; D remains ambiguous. CDR1 and CDR2 (germline): SGHTS, YDEGEE. V gave up 0 bases and J gave up 1 base, with 7 bases separating them. The CDR3 is 14 amino acids. CDR3 residues: CASSLVDLQETQYF. The CDR3 bases are TGTGCCAGCAGCTTGGTAGATCTCCAAGAGACCCAGTACTTC.

This clone was seen once. V and J are TRBV20-1 and TRBJ2-7, with 11 bases identical to TRBD2. CDR1 DFQATT and CDR2 SNEGSKA come from the germline V gene (reference sequence). The V segment lost 3 bases and the J segment 3 bases; nucleotides outside the gene matches: 4. The CDR3 spans 14 residues. CDR3 DNA: TGCAGTGCTAGTACCACTAGCGGGGGCTACGAGCAGTACTTC. Its translation is CSASTTSGGYEQYF.

The chain carries TRBV6-1 and TRBJ2-1, with D possibly TRBD1 on 5 matching bases. The CDR3 is 15 residues long. V lost 1 base to trimming and J lost 4 bases, with 11 bases between them. Germline CDR1 and CDR2: MNHNS and SASEGT. The CDR3 protein is CASSEGQFLYNEQFF. CDR3 nucleotides: TGTGCCAGCAGTGAAGGACAGTTTTTATACAATGAGCAGTTCTTC.

This chain joins TRBV6-5 and TRBJ2-7; the match to TRBD1 covers 7 bases. The V and J ends lost 7 bases and 6 bases, in that order; junction bases with no gene match: 12. CDR1 and CDR2 from the germline V gene are MNHEY and SVGAGI. This CDR3 is 14 amino acids long. CDR3 sequence reads: CASKPPGQLREQYF. CDR3 in DNA: TGTGCCAGCAAACCTCCGGGACAGCTTCGCGAGCAGTACTTC.

As concerns this clone: An end of the junction differs from the germline gene, which may be a read error. The chain carries TRBV7-7 and TRBJ1-1; maybe TRBD1 (5 bases). There are 15 residues in the CDR3. CDR1 and CDR2 from the germline V gene are SSHAT and FNYEAQ (reference sequence). CDR3 in DNA: TGTGCTAGCAGCCCCCCACTCCAGGGAATAGCTGAAGCTTTCTTT. Protein product: CASSPPLQGIAEAFF. The whole variable domain, filled in from reference TRBV7-7 and TRBJ1-1, reads GAGVSQSPRYKVTKRGQDVTLRCDPISSHATLYWYQQALGQGPEFLTYFNYEAQPDKSGLPSDRFSAERPEGSISTLTIQRTEQRDSAMYRCASSPPLQGIAEAFFGQGTRLTVV.

The chain joins TRBV15 to TRBJ1-1; D possibly corresponds to TRBD1 (5 bases). Germline values: CDR1 LNHNV, CDR2 YYDKDF (reference sequence). The CDR3 totals 15 residues. V lost 3 bases, J lost 1 base, and 12 bases lay in between. CDR3 nucleotide sequence: TGTGCCACCAGCAGGTCCAGGGCCCCGAACACTGAAGCTTTCTTT. Translation gives CATSRSRAPNTEAFF.

The V call is TRBV12-3 or TRBV12-4, the J call TRBJ2-6; no clear D gene. The CDR3 covers 13 residues. With 7 bases removed from V and 1 base from J, the gap between germline ends came to 5 bases. In DNA, the CDR3 is TGTGCCAGCATTTATTCTGGGGCCAACGTCCTGACTTTC. It specifies CASIYSGANVLTF.

The rearrangement uses TRBV7-3 and TRBJ1-2, with 8 bases identical to TRBD1. V shed 5 bases, J shed 8 bases, and the junction held 19 bases outside the gene matches. This CDR3 has 17 residues. Germline CDR1 reads SGHTA; CDR2 reads FQGTGA. The CDR3 protein is CASSPRLGQGATKGYTF. The CDR3, as DNA: TGTGCCAGCAGCCCACGCCTCGGACAGGGAGCCACCAAGGGCTACACCTTC.

The chain has TRBV30 and TRBJ2-7, with 8 bases lining up with TRBD1. Germline loops: CDR1 GTSNPN, CDR2 SVGIG (reference sequence). The CDR3 spans 13 residues. Unmatched junction bases numbered 5, after V lost 4 bases and J lost 3 bases. The CDR3 region has the DNA TGTGCCTGGACCCCACAGGGGGGCTACGAGCAGTACTTC. It specifies CAWTPQGGYEQYF. Complete variable domain (other parts from reference TRBV30 and TRBJ2-7): SQTIHQWPATLVQPVGSPLSLECTVEGTSNPNLYWYRQAAGRGLQLLFYSVGIGQISSEVPQNLSASRPQDRQFILSSKKLLLSDSGFYLCAWTPQGGYEQYFGPGTRLTVT.

This clone has a handful of counts. J is TRBJ2-4 and V is TRBV7-2, with TRBD1 identical over 8 bases. Losses at the gene ends were 5 bases for V and 5 bases for J; bases not matched to a gene: 11. The CDR3 is 16 residues long. From germline, CDR1 is SGHTA and CDR2 FQGNSA. The chain's CDR3 is CASSPTGATAQNIQYF. The CDR3 DNA follows: TGTGCCAGCAGCCCGACAGGGGCCACTGCCCAAAACATTCAGTACTTC.